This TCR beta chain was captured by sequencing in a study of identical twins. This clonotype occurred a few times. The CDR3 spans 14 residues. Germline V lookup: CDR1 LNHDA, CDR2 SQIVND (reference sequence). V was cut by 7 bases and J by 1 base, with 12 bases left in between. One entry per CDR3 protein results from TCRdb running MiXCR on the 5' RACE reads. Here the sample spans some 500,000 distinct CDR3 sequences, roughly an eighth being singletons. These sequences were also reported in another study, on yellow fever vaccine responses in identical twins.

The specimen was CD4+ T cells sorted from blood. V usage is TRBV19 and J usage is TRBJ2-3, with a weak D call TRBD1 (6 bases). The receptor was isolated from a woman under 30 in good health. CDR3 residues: CASKVAGGTDTQYF. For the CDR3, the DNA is TGTGCCAGTAAAGTGGCAGGGGGCACAGATACGCAGTATTTT. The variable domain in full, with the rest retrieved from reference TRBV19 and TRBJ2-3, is DGGITQSPKYLFRKEGQNVTLSCEQNLNHDAMYWYRQDPGQGLRLIYYSQIVNDFQKGDIAEGYSVSREKKESFPLTVTSAQKNPTAFYLCASKVAGGTDTQYFGPGTRLTVL.